The next 3 T cell receptor beta chains were all read from a single sample in a study of blood T cell repertoires in COVID-19. Some clones are missing from TCRdb's copy, which holds only in-frame ones; the method was immunoSEQ multiplex PCR. The table includes 220,000 or so clones, approximately 83% detected once. The source material was PBMCs or T cells enriched from blood (not recorded which). The source is a woman in her 40s with acute COVID-19.

This sequence joins TRBV2 and TRBJ1-4; D perhaps matches TRBD1 (6 bases). The CDR3 runs to 16 residues. The V end lost 5 bases, the J end lost 0 bases, and 13 bases lay between the germline ends. Germline V gene sequence: CDR1 SNHLY, CDR2 FYNNEI. The CDR3 DNA reads TGTGCCAGCAGTCAGAGGGACATTGCAACTAATGAAAAACTGTTTTTT. As protein: CASSQRDIATNEKLFF.

The rearrangement joins TRBV29-1 to TRBJ2-5; tentative D call: TRBD2 (6 bases). This CDR3 spans 13 amino acids. Germline CDR1 reads SQVTM; CDR2 reads ANQGSEA. V lost 6 bases, J lost 0 bases, and 11 bases lay in between. The CDR3 reads CSVSASDQETQYF. The DNA for the CDR3 is TGCAGCGTGTCGGCTAGCGACCAAGAGACCCAGTACTTC.

There are a few counts of this clone. The V and J genes are TRBV18 and TRBJ1-1; D may be TRBD1 (5 bases). Between the trimmed V and J ends, which lost 3 bases and 0 bases, there was a span of 8 bases. This CDR3 spans 14 amino acids. CDR1 and CDR2 (germline): KGHSH, LQKENI. Here the CDR3 reads CASSPSTVNTEAFF. The CDR3, as DNA: TGTGCCAGCTCACCCTCGACAGTGAACACTGAAGCTTTCTTT.